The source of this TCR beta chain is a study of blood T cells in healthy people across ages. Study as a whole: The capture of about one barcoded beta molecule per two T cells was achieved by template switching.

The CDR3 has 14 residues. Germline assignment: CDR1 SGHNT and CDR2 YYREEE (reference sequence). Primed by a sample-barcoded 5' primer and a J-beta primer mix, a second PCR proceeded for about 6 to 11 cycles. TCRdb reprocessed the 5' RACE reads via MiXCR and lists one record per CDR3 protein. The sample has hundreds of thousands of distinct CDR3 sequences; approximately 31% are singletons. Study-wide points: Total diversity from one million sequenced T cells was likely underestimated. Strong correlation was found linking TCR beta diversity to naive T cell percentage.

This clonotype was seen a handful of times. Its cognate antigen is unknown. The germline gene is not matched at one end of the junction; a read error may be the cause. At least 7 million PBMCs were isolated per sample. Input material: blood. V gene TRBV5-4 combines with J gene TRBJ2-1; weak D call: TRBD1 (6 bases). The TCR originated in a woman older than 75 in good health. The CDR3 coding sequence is TGTGCCGGCAGCTTGCCCTTACAGGGAAATGAGCAGTTCTTC. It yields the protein CAGSLPLQGNEQFF.